This T cell receptor beta chain was retrieved from a study of blood T cell repertoires in COVID-19. Study-level information: Samples came from the United States, Italy and Spain, spanning acute and convalescent COVID-19. T cells, B-cell-depleted T cells, or PBMCs provided the cDNA or gDNA that served as material.

The CDR3 extends over 17 amino acids. Germline trimming cut 7 bases from V and 1 base from J; bases unmatched to any gene: 13. The germline CDR1 and CDR2 sequences are SQVTM and ANQGSEA. Per the original data handling: Amplifying reference gene primers gave estimates of nucleated cell counts. Profiled with immunoSEQ multiplex PCR; TCRdb holds only in-frame clones, not every one. The DNA was the basis for D and trimming; V, J and clone size are from that table. In the table there are 210,000 or so clones, under 90% of which are singletons. Sequencing was carried out using peripheral blood. The TCR was taken from a human donor in a cohort sampled during active COVID-19. This chain joins TRBV29-1 and TRBJ2-3, with 11 bases matching TRBD1. The CDR3: CSAEGQGARSGTDTQYF. As DNA, the CDR3 is TGCAGCGCGGAAGGACAGGGGGCGAGGTCTGGCACAGATACGCAGTATTTT.